These 17 T cell receptor beta chains were all obtained from the same sample, sequenced in a study of cytomegalovirus exposure and HLA in healthy donors. The PCR ran on 60 Vbeta and 13 Jbeta primers. TCRdb's table, derived via immunoSEQ multiplex PCR, lists solely in-frame clones and lacks some. This sample has roughly 150,000 clones, with around three quarters found just once. Sequenced sample: PBMCs. The receptors shown here come from a man aged 30 to 45 in good health.

The chain uses TRBV15 and TRBJ2-7; D is ambiguous. Germline CDR1 LNHNV, CDR2 YYDKDF (reference sequence). V gave up 0 bases and J gave up 0 bases, with 6 bases separating them. This CDR3 comprises 14 residues. The CDR3 nucleotides read TGTGCCACCAGCAGAGACCTCGGCTCCTACGAGCAGTACTTC. Protein product: CATSRDLGSYEQYF.

The chain recombines TRBV6-4 with TRBJ2-1; D is unclear. The CDR3 spans 15 residues. Deletions cut 2 bases from V and 9 bases from J, with 17 bases between. Per germline, CDR1 MRHNA and CDR2 SNTAGT. CDR3 coding DNA: TGTGCCAGCAGTGACCCCGCTAGTCCGGCTAGTGAGCAGTTCTTC. Its translation is CASSDPASPASEQFF.

This chain joins TRBV5-4 and TRBJ2-2; TRBD2 matches at 8 bases. Germline assignment: CDR1 SGHNT and CDR2 YYREEE (reference sequence). This CDR3 is built from 16 residues. Unmatched junction bases numbered 4, after V lost 1 base and J lost 2 bases. The CDR3 protein is CASSLYLAGNTGELFF. CDR3 sequence (DNA): TGTGCCAGCAGCTTGTACCTAGCGGGTAACACCGGGGAGCTGTTTTTT.

This clone showed up just once. V is TRBV7-6 and J is TRBJ2-1; D perhaps matches TRBD1 (5 bases). This CDR3 is 16 amino acids long. V lost 5 bases and J lost 4, with 18 bases in between. The germline V gene has CDR1 SGHVS and CDR2 FNYEAQ. The chain's CDR3 is CASSPTGGRGYNEQFF. DNA for the CDR3: TGTGCCAGCAGCCCTACCGGCGGAAGGGGATACAATGAGCAGTTCTTC.

The genes are TRBV5-6 and TRBJ2-3; 11 bases are a match to TRBD2. The CDR3 is made up of 16 amino acids. The germline CDR1 and CDR2 sequences are SGHDT and YYEEEE. With 0 bases clipped from V and 2 bases from J, the junction kept 2 bases outside the gene matches. CDR3 sequence: CASSLGGLADTDTQYF. The CDR3 region has the DNA TGTGCCAGCAGCTTGGGGGGACTAGCGGACACAGATACGCAGTATTTT.

The chain carries TRBV29-1 and TRBJ1-2; tentatively, D is TRBD1 (5 bases). V was cut by 4 bases and J by 8 bases, with 8 bases left in between. The CDR3 is 10 amino acids. Germline V CDR1 and CDR2: SQVTM, ANQGSEA. The CDR3 DNA sequence: TGCAGCGTTGGGCAGGGAGGCTACACCTTC. This translates into CSVGQGGYTF.

The genes are TRBV28 and TRBJ1-1; 7 bases fit TRBD1. V was clipped by 5 bases and J by 4 bases; unmatched bases: 7. In germline, CDR1 is MDHEN, CDR2 SYDVKM. CDR3 length equals 14 residues. CDR3 in DNA: TGTGCCAGCAGTCCCCGATCAGGGGGCACTGAAGCTTTCTTT. Protein product: CASSPRSGGTEAFF. The full variable domain, its missing parts supplied by reference TRBV28 and TRBJ1-1, is DVKVTQSSRYLVKRTGEKVFLECVQDMDHENMFWYRQDPGLGLRLIYFSYDVKMKEKGDIPEGYSVSREKKERFSLILESASTNQTSMYLCASSPRSGGTEAFFGQGTRLTVV.

This chain connects TRBV7-3 to TRBJ1-1, with 8 nucleotides matching TRBD1. V lost 5 bases to trimming and J lost 6 bases; unmatched junction nucleotides: 11. The germline V gene encodes CDR1 SGHTA and CDR2 FQGTGA. The CDR3 is 15 amino acids. In DNA, the CDR3 is TGTGCCAGCAGCGCGGACCAGGGGGCGAGGGCTGAAGCTTTCTTT. Amino acid sequence: CASSADQGARAEAFF.

The chain has TRBV5-1 and TRBJ2-5; 10 nucleotides agree with TRBD2. This CDR3 contains 17 residues. CDR1 is SGHRS, CDR2 YFSETQ, per germline. The V and J ends lost 4 bases and 2 bases, in that order; junction bases with no gene match: 11. The CDR3, as DNA: TGCGCCAGCAGCGTGAACCCTGGGACTAGCGCTCAAGAGACCCAGTACTTC. Encoded protein: CASSVNPGTSAQETQYF.

The chain joins TRBV7-2 to TRBJ1-5; possible D gene TRBD1, 6 bases. Per the germline V gene, CDR1 is SGHTA and CDR2 is FQGNSA. V lost 5 bases and J 0 bases, leaving 14 bases between the germline ends. The CDR3 length is 16 residues. CDR3 nucleotide sequence: TGTGCCAGCAGCCCCCTGGACAGAATTAGCAATCAGCCCCAGCATTTT. Translation: CASSPLDRISNQPQHF.

The gene calls are TRBV7-8 and TRBJ2-2, with D possibly TRBD2 on 5 matching bases. V was shortened by 2 bases and J by 0 bases, with 7 bases between the two germline ends. The CDR3 runs to 15 residues. Germline V gives CDR1 SGHVS, CDR2 FQNEAQ. As DNA, the CDR3 is TGTGCCAGCAGCTTACGGGGTTCGAACACCGGGGAGCTGTTTTTT. This sequence encodes CASSLRGSNTGELFF.

DNA of the CDR3: TGTGCCAGCAGCTTCCTAGCCGATGAGCAGTTCTTC. Translating gives CASSFLADEQFF. This chain joins TRBV5-6 and TRBJ2-1; tentative D call: TRBD2 (5 bases). The germline CDR1 and CDR2 sequences are SGHDT and YYEEEE. V was trimmed by 2 bases and J by 8 bases, leaving 8 bases between them. The CDR3 length is 12 residues. Full variable domain (outside the CDR3, taken from reference TRBV5-6 and TRBJ2-1): DAGVTQSPTHLIKTRGQQVTLRCSPKSGHDTVSWYQQALGQGPQFIFQYYEEEERQRGNFPDRFSGHQFPNYSSELNVNALLLGDSALYLCASSFLADEQFFGPGTRLTVL.

This chain uses TRBV4-3 with TRBJ2-6, with D hard to call. Germline V gene lookup returns CDR1 LGHNA and CDR2 YSLEER. The germline V and J ends were trimmed by 0 bases and 0 bases, with 15 bases remaining between them. The CDR3 contains 19 residues. The CDR3 bases are TGCGCCAGCAGCCAAGATCCCCCCTTACAGTTCTCTGGGGCCAACGTCCTGACTTTC. Its protein is CASSQDPPLQFSGANVLTF.

J is TRBJ2-1 and V is TRBV4-1; D is perhaps TRBD1 (5 bases). The ends were cut back, 2 bases at V and 4 bases at J, with 21 bases in the middle. The CDR3 has 18 amino acids. Germline-derived CDR1 and CDR2 are MGHRA and YSYEKL. The CDR3 DNA is TGCGCCAGCAGCCAACATCCGCTAGTCGTGGGGCCATACAATGAGCAGTTCTTC. Its translation: CASSQHPLVVGPYNEQFF.

The chain employs TRBV20-1 and TRBJ2-5, with D perhaps TRBD2 (5 bases). Trimming took 3 bases from V and 11 from J, leaving 10 bases between them. The CDR3 has 10 residues. The V gene's germline CDR1 is DFQATT and CDR2 SNEGSKA (reference sequence). The CDR3 nucleotides read TGCAGTGCTAGGGAGGTGGTGCAGTACTTC. Protein: CSAREVVQYF.

The sample holds one count of this clone. The V and J genes are TRBV11-3 and TRBJ2-3; 9 positions match TRBD2. The CDR3 has 16 amino acids. With V trimmed by 5 bases and J by 2 bases, 8 bases remained unmatched. The germline gives CDR1 SGHNT, CDR2 YENEEA. CDR3 coding DNA: TGTGCCAGCAGCCCCCGCGGCGGGAGGGACACAGATACGCAGTATTTT. Translation: CASSPRGGRDTDTQYF.

On this clone: Compared with germline, one end of the junction differs, possibly owing to a read error. The chain has TRBV7-7 and TRBJ2-1; a weak D match, TRBD2 (6 bases). The CDR3 length is 14 residues. The V gene's germline CDR1 is SSHAT and CDR2 FNYEAQ (reference sequence). The CDR3 loop reads CASSSVGSTSEQFF. Here the CDR3 DNA reads TGTGCTAGCAGCTCAGTCGGGAGTACGAGTGAGCAGTTCTTC.